This TCR beta chain was sequenced during a study of OX40 agonist ivuxolimab in advanced cancers. Study information: Patients enrolled in dose escalation were diagnosed with hepatocellular carcinoma, melanoma, renal cell or head and neck cancer.

The ends were cut back, 5 bases at V and 5 bases at J, with 14 bases in the middle. The CDR3 sequence is 13 residues long. Germline V CDR1 and CDR2: SGHRS, YFSETQ. Autoimmune disease history or systemic immunosuppression was exclusionary. Study-wide findings and caveats: Those patients achieving a partial response at 0.1-3.0 mg/kg showed among the lowest clonal expansion. Dose levels from 0.1 to 3.0 mg/kg saw CD4+ and CD8+ blood T cells expand clonally by week 6.

As concerns this clone: The antigen is unknown.

Libraries were prepared by immunoSEQ multiplex PCR; TCRdb keeps only in-frame clonotypes and omits some of them. The repertoire includes about 77,000 clones, around 90% of them detected once, and 6.2% sits in the top ten. This material consisted of CD4+ or CD8+ T cells sorted from blood, taken in a trial of the OX40 agonist ivuxolimab. The chain combines TRBV5-1 with TRBJ2-7; D gene unclear. The TCR comes from an adult with an advanced solid tumor such as melanoma, head and neck, liver or kidney cancer. CDR3 sequence: CASSSTGDHEQYF. CDR3 sequence (DNA): TGCGCCAGCAGTTCTACTGGCGACCACGAGCAGTACTTC.